This note documents a single T cell receptor beta chain sequence. This sample was taken from a study of blood T cell repertoires in COVID-19. Study context: From the United States, Italy and Spain came samples of acute and convalescent COVID-19. T cells, B-cell-depleted T cells, or PBMCs supplied cDNA or gDNA.

CDR1 and CDR2 from the germline V gene are SEHNR and FQNEAQ (reference sequence). This CDR3 has 13 residues. Deletions cut 5 bases from V and 3 bases from J, with 10 bases between. In the original processing: Quantification of nucleated cells was approximated via reference gene primer amplification. Here immunoSEQ multiplex PCR was the method, and the copy in TCRdb shows in-frame clones only, minus some. That table gives V, J and clone size, and the DNA gave D and trimming. The table shows 65,000 to 85,000 clones, with approximately 90% occurring only once. The genes are TRBV7-9 and TRBJ1-1; possibly TRBD1 for D (6 bases). Input material: peripheral blood. The receptor's source is a human donor in a cohort sampled during active COVID-19. As DNA, the CDR3 is TGTGCCAGCAGCCAGGACAGATACACTGAAGCTTTCTTT. It is translated as CASSQDRYTEAFF.